Described below is a single TCR beta chain sequence and its context. This entry comes from a study of blood T cell repertoires in COVID-19. Turning to the study itself: Both acute and convalescent COVID-19 samples were obtained from the United States, Italy and Spain. T cells, B-cell-depleted T cells, or PBMCs supplied cDNA or gDNA.

Authors' analysis steps: Estimated nucleated cell counts came from reference gene primer amplification. The method was immunoSEQ multiplex PCR; TCRdb's version includes in-frame clones alone and lacks a portion of them. D and trimming come from the DNA, and the V and J calls and clone size come from that table. The sample yields more than 95,000 clones, 69% seen once. Germline V gives CDR1 MNHEY, CDR2 SVGAGI. Trimming at V came to 6 bases and at J to 11 bases, leaving 12 bases not matched to a gene. The CDR3 is 13 amino acids. The source material was peripheral blood. The rearrangement uses TRBV6-5 and TRBJ1-2; TRBD1 aligns across 7 bases. This sequence originates from a woman aged 65 to 85 with acute or convalescent COVID-19. The CDR3 spells CASSNDRVFGYTF. Here the CDR3 DNA reads TGTGCCAGCAGCAATGACAGGGTGTTTGGATACACCTTC.